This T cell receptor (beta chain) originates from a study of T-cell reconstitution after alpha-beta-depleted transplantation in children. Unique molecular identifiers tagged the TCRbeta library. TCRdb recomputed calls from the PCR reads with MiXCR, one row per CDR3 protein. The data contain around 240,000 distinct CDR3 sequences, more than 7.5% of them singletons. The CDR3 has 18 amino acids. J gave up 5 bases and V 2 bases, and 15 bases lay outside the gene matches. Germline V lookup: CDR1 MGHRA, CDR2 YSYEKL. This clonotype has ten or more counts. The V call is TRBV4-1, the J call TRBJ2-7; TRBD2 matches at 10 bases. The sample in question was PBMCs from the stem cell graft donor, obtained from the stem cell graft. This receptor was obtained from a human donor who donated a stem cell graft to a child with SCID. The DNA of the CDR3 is TGCGCCAGCAGCCAACCTATATTAGGGCCTAGCGGGAGACACGAGCAGTACTTC. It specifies CASSQPILGPSGRHEQYF.